This T cell receptor (beta chain) stems from a study of OX40 agonist ivuxolimab in advanced cancers. Using immunoSEQ multiplex PCR, the repertoire was profiled, and TCRdb retains in-frame clones only, with some absent. The sample includes roughly 60,000 clones, about 90% of them seen just once. The clonotype originates from an adult with an advanced solid tumor such as melanoma, head and neck, liver or kidney cancer. This specimen was CD4+ or CD8+ T cells sorted from blood, taken in a trial of the OX40 agonist ivuxolimab.

In DNA, the CDR3 is TGTGCCAGCTCACCGGGGTGGAACACTGAAGCTTTCTTT. Residues: CASSPGWNTEAFF. This chain links TRBV18 with TRBJ1-1; D unclear. Germline loops: CDR1 KGHSH, CDR2 LQKENI. The germline V and J ends were trimmed by 3 bases and 1 base, with 6 bases remaining between them. The CDR3 is 13 residues long. Full variable domain (outside the CDR3, taken from reference TRBV18 and TRBJ1-1): NAGVMQNPRHLVRRRGQEARLRCSPMKGHSHVYWYRQLPEEGLKFMVYLQKENIIDESGMPKERFSAEFPKEGPSILRIQQVVRGDSAAYFCASSPGWNTEAFFGQGTRLTVV.